The 11 T cell receptor beta chains listed next were all sequenced from one sample in a study of long-term antiretroviral therapy in people with HIV. The assay used was immunoSEQ (version v3.0), run at survey level. Assay used: immunoSEQ multiplex PCR; TCRdb lists only in-frame clones, some missing. The sample consists of 9,500 to 13,000 clones, more than 85% of them appearing once. Specimen: unsorted PBMCs, collected 0.2 years before starting antiretroviral therapy. These receptors were obtained from a woman between 40 and 50 years old with HIV.

The chain uses TRBV7-6 and TRBJ2-3; 12 bases agree with TRBD2. CDR3 length: 15 amino acids. With V trimmed by 6 bases and J by 3 bases, 4 bases remained unmatched. Germline CDR1 is SGHVS and CDR2 is FNYEAQ. CDR3 DNA: TGTGCCAGCAGTCTAGCGGGGGGGGTTACAGATACGCAGTATTTT. This gives the protein CASSLAGGVTDTQYF.

V is TRBV19 and J is TRBJ1-2; a possible D gene is TRBD1 (6 bases). Deletions cut 10 bases from V and 2 bases from J, with 17 bases between. The CDR3 runs to 14 residues. CDR1 and CDR2 from the germline V gene are LNHDA and SQIVND (reference sequence). The CDR3 here is CATSSRGTNYGYTF. The CDR3 DNA sequence: TGTGCCACCTCGTCCAGGGGAACCAACTATGGCTACACCTTC. Using reference TRBV19 and TRBJ1-2 for the parts outside the CDR3, the full variable domain is DGGITQSPKYLFRKEGQNVTLSCEQNLNHDAMYWYRQDPGQGLRLIYYSQIVNDFQKGDIAEGYSVSREKKESFPLTVTSAQKNPTAFYLCATSSRGTNYGYTFGSGTRLTVV.

V and J are TRBV19 and TRBJ1-1, with no clear D. The CDR3 consists of 15 residues. The V end lost 6 bases, the J end lost 1 base, and 15 bases lay between the germline ends. CDR1 LNHDA and CDR2 SQIVND come from the germline V gene (reference sequence). The CDR3, as DNA: TGTGCCAGTAGGGCAGACACCAGAGGGAACACTGAAGCTTTCTTT. This gives the protein CASRADTRGNTEAFF.

The chain recombines TRBV7-2 with TRBJ2-7; D may be TRBD2 (6 bases). The CDR3 extends over 12 amino acids. Trimming stripped 6 bases from V and 6 bases from J, with 12 bases between. Per germline, CDR1 SGHTA and CDR2 FQGNSA. CDR3 in amino acids: CASSFQRVEQYF. The CDR3, as DNA: TGTGCCAGCAGTTTCCAGCGGGTCGAGCAGTACTTC.

The CDR3 here is CASSVAQGPYGYTF. In DNA form, the CDR3 reads TGTGCCAGCAGCGTAGCTCAAGGACCCTATGGCTACACCTTC. The rearrangement uses TRBV9 and TRBJ1-2; D unclear. Per germline, CDR1 SGDLS and CDR2 YYNGEE. The CDR3 consists of 14 residues. Trimming removed 0 bases at V and 4 bases at J, with 10 bases between.

This chain links TRBV5-1 with TRBJ1-3; TRBD1 might be the D (5 bases). Trimming took 0 bases from V and 2 from J, leaving 12 bases between them. Germline loops: CDR1 SGHRS, CDR2 YFSETQ. This CDR3 is built from 16 residues. This CDR3 reads CASSLGRVAAGNTIYF. The CDR3 DNA follows: TGCGCCAGCAGCTTGGGCAGGGTTGCAGCTGGAAACACCATATATTTT. The full variable domain, its missing parts supplied by reference TRBV5-1 and TRBJ1-3, is KAGVTQTPRYLIKTRGQQVTLSCSPISGHRSVSWYQQTPGQGLQFLFEYFSETQRNKGNFPGRFSGRQFSNSRSEMNVSTLELGDSALYLCASSLGRVAAGNTIYFGEGSWLTVV.

CDR3 in amino acids: CASSDRGREQYF. CDR3 DNA: TGTGCCAGCAGCGACAGGGGCCGCGAGCAGTACTTC. The chain links TRBV6-5 to TRBJ2-7; 8 bases are shared with TRBD1. This CDR3 is built from 12 residues. Unmatched junction bases numbered 4, after V lost 6 bases and J lost 6 bases. CDR1 is MNHEY and CDR2 is SVGAGI in the germline V gene.

The rearrangement links TRBV29-1 to TRBJ2-7; no definite D call. CDR1 and CDR2 from the germline V gene are SQVTM and ANQGSEA. The ends were cut back, 5 bases at V and 6 bases at J, with 20 bases in the middle. This CDR3 has 14 amino acids. For the CDR3, the DNA is TGCAGCGTTCTTAAAGGAGCTGGCCGGGCCGAGCAGTACTTC. It is translated as CSVLKGAGRAEQYF.

This clone was picked up one time. V is TRBV4-2 and J is TRBJ1-5, with D unresolved. The V end was cut by 1 base, the J end by 7 bases, with 14 bases between. Germline V gene lookup returns CDR1 LGHNA and CDR2 YNFKEQ. The CDR3 runs to 15 residues. Here the CDR3 reads CASSQVEGNRQPQHF. The CDR3 nucleotides read TGTGCCAGCAGCCAAGTGGAGGGAAACCGGCAGCCCCAGCATTTT.

The genes are TRBV10-3 and TRBJ1-2; 8 bases are a match to TRBD1. CDR1 ENHRY and CDR2 SYGVKD come from the germline V gene. V was pared by 5 bases and J by 3 bases, with 8 bases of the junction left unmatched. This CDR3 spans 15 amino acids. The CDR3 sequence is CAISSGGGNDYGYTF. The CDR3 nucleotides are TGTGCCATCAGTTCAGGGGGCGGAAACGACTATGGCTACACCTTC.

The rearrangement links TRBV6-5 to TRBJ2-2; TRBD2 agrees at 8 bases. The CDR3 extends over 15 amino acids. Germline V gene sequence: CDR1 MNHEY, CDR2 SVGAGI. Unmatched junction bases numbered 7, after V lost 8 bases and J lost 2 bases. CDR3 sequence reads: CASRGGGVNTGELFF. As DNA, the CDR3 is TGTGCCAGCCGGGGGGGTGGGGTAAACACCGGGGAGCTGTTTTTT.